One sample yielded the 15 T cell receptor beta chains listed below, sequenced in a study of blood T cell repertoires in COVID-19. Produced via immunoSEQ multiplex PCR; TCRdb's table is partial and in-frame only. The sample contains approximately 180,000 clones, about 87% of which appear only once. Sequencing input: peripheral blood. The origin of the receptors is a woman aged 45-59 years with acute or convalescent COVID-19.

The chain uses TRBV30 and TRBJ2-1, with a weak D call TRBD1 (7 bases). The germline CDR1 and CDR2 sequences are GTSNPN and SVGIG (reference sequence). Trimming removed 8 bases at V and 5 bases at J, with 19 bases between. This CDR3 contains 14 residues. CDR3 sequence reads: CATAGGLRNNEQFF. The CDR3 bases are TGTGCCACGGCAGGGGGGTTAAGAAACAATGAGCAGTTCTTC.

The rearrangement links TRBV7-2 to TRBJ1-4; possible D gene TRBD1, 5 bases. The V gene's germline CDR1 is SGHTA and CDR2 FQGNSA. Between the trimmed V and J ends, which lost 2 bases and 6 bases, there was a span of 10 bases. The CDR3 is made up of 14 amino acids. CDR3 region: CASSLRTQYEKLFF. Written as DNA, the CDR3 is TGTGCCAGCAGCTTAAGGACACAGTATGAAAAACTGTTTTTT.

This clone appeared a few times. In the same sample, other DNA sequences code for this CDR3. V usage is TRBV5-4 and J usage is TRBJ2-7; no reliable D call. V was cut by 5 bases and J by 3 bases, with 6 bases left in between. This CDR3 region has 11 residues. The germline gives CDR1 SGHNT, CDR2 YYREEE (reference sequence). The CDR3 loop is CASSSNYEQYF. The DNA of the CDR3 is TGTGCCAGCAGTTCAAACTACGAGCAGTACTTC.

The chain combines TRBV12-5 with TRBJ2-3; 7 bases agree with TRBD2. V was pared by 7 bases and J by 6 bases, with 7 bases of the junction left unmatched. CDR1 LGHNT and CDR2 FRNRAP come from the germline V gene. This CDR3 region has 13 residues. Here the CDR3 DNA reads TGTGCTAGTGTTTCGGGGGGTGGGGATACGCAGTATTTT. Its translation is CASVSGGGDTQYF.

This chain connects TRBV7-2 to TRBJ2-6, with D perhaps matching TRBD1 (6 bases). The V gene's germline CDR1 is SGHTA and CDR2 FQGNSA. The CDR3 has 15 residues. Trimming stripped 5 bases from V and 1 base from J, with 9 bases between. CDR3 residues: CASSPRGSGANVLTF. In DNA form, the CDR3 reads TGTGCCAGCAGCCCGAGGGGGTCTGGGGCCAACGTCCTGACTTTC.

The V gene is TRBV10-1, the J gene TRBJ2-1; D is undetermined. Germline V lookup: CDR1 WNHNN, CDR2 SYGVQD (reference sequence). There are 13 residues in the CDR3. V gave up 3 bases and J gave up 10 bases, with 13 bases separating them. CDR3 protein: CASSENSPREQFF. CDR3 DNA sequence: TGCGCCAGCAGTGAAAATTCCCCCCGGGAGCAGTTCTTC.

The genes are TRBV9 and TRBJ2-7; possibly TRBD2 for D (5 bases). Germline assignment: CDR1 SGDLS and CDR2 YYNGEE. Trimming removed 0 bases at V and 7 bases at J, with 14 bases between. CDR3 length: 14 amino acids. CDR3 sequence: CASSVDAYGGEQYF. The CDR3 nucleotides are TGTGCCAGCAGCGTAGATGCGTACGGCGGGGAGCAGTACTTC.

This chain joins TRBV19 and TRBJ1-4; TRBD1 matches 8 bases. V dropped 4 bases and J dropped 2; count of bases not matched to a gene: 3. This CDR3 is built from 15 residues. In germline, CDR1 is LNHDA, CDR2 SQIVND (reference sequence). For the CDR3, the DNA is TGTGCCAGTAGTAGTCGACAGGGGACTAATGAAAAACTGTTTTTT. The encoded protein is CASSSRQGTNEKLFF.

In DNA, the CDR3 is TGTGCCAGCAGCCCGGGACAGTCTCAGCCCCAGCATTTT. Residues: CASSPGQSQPQHF. The chain employs TRBV11-3 and TRBJ1-5; 7 nucleotides line up with TRBD1. The CDR3 loop spans 13 amino acids. V was pared by 5 bases and J by 6 bases, with 4 bases of the junction left unmatched. Germline V CDR1 and CDR2: SGHNT, YENEEA.

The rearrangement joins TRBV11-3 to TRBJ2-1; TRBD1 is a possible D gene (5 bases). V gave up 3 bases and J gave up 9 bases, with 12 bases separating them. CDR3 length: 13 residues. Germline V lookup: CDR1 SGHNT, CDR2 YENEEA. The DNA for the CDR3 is TGTGCCAGCAGCTTGGGGCCCTATGGTGAGCAGTTCTTC. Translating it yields CASSLGPYGEQFF.

As DNA, the CDR3 is TGTGCTAGTGGCCGGGGACAGGGGGATTACGAGCAGTACTTC. The encoded protein is CASGRGQGDYEQYF. The chain is built from TRBV12-5 and TRBJ2-7; TRBD1 aligns across 11 bases. Germline trimming cut 6 bases from V and 4 bases from J; bases unmatched to any gene: 5. The CDR3 covers 14 residues. Germline assignment: CDR1 LGHNT and CDR2 FRNRAP.

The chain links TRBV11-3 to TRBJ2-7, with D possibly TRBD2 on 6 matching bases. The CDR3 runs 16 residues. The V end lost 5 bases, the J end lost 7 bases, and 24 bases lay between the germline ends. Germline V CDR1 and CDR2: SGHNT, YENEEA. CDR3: CASSASGKRAGREQYF. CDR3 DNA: TGTGCCAGCAGCGCTTCCGGAAAGCGGGCAGGGAGGGAGCAGTACTTC. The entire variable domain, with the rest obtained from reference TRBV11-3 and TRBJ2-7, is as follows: EAGVVQSPRYKIIEKKQPVAFWCNPISGHNTLYWYLQNLGQGPELLIRYENEEAVDDSQLPKDRFSAERLKGVDSTLKIQPAELGDSAVYLCASSASGKRAGREQYFGPGTRLTVT.

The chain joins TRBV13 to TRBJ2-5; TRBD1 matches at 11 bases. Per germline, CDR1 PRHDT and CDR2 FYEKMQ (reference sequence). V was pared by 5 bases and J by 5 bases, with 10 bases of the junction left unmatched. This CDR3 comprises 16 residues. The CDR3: CASSPRDRGELETQYF. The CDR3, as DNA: TGTGCCAGCAGCCCCCGGGACAGGGGGGAGTTGGAGACCCAGTACTTC.

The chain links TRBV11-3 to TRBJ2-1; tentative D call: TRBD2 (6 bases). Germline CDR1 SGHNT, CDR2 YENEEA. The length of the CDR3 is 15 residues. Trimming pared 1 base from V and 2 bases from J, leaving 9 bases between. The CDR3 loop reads CASSLAGGTYNEQFF. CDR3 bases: TGTGCCAGCAGCTTAGCGGGCGGGACCTACAATGAGCAGTTCTTC.

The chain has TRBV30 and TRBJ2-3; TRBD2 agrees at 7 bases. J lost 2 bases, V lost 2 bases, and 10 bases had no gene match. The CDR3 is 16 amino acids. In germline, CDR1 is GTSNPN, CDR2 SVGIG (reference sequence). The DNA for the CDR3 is TGTGCCTGGAGTTGGGCTAGCGGCTATTCCACAGATACGCAGTATTTT. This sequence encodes CAWSWASGYSTDTQYF.